The rows below give T cell receptor beta chains drawn from one sample of a study of blood T cell dynamics during melanoma immunotherapy. Generated by immunoSEQ multiplex PCR, the TCRdb table keeps only in-frame clones and is missing some. The sample records about 13,000 clones, roughly 86% being singletons. Sequenced here: blood, sampled from a patient treated with checkpoint blockade. These receptors all stem from a human donor with melanoma. CDR3s include the opening cysteine and the closing phenylalanine or tryptophan. The D gene is left open where the match is weak. Size values are once, few and many counts, or a class for expanded clones, and some rows have none.

J	D	size	V	CDR3	DNA
TRBJ1-2	-	-	TRBV6-5	CASSPFGRNYGYTF	TGTGCCAGCAGTCCCTTTGGCCGTAACTATGGCTACACCTTC
TRBJ2-2	-	-	TRBV5-8	CASSLGLRDDGELFF	TGTGCCAGCAGCTTGGGACTTCGAGATGACGGGGAGCTGTTTTTT
TRBJ1-1	TRBD1	-	TRBV6-5	CASSGTGYTEAFF	TGTGCCAGCAGCGGGACAGGGTACACTGAAGCTTTCTTT
TRBJ2-3	-	-	TRBV5-1	CASRDSANTDTQYF	TGCGCCAGCAGGGATAGCGCCAACACAGATACGCAGTATTTT
TRBJ1-5	-	few	TRBV27	CASSPHARGGNQPQHF	TGTGCCAGCAGTCCCCACGCGAGAGGGGGCAATCAGCCCCAGCATTTT
TRBJ1-1	-	-	TRBV14	CASSLVLSTEAFF	TGTGCCAGCAGCCTCGTGTTGAGCACTGAAGCTTTCTTT
TRBJ2-6	-	-	TRBV5-7	CASKVCVQSRANVLTF	TGTGCCAGCAAAGTATGCGTACAAAGTCGGGCCAACGTCCTGACTTTC
TRBJ2-5	-	-	TRBV7-7	CASSFKREETQYF	TGTGCTAGCAGCTTTAAAAGGGAAGAGACCCAGTACTTC
TRBJ2-4	-	-	TRBV2	CASSDKALAVKNIQYF	TGTGCCAGCAGTGATAAGGCTCTCGCTGTCAAAAACATTCAGTACTTC
TRBJ2-5	-	-	TRBV5-1	CASSRTGMEETQYF	TGCGCCAGCAGCAGAACAGGGATGGAGGAGACCCAGTACTTC
TRBJ1-5	-	-	TRBV27	CASSPVEGPQHF	TGTGCCAGCAGTCCAGTTGAGGGGCCCCAGCATTTT
TRBJ2-1	-	-	TRBV13	CASSLDGGEDVSYNEQFF	TGTGCCAGCAGCTTAGACGGCGGGGAGGATGTGTCCTACAATGAGCAGTTCTTC
TRBJ2-1	TRBD2	once	TRBV9	CASSVDLAGPDLFYNEQFF	TGTGCCAGCAGCGTAGACCTAGCGGGGCCTGACCTATTCTACAATGAGCAGTTCTTC
TRBJ1-5	-	-	TRBV4-1	CASSQVGDSSQPQHF	TGCGCCAGCAGCCAAGTAGGCGATAGCAGTCAGCCCCAGCATTTT
TRBJ2-7	TRBD1	-	TRBV27	CASSLGQMTEQYF	TGTGCCAGCAGTTTGGGACAGATGACCGAGCAGTACTTC
TRBJ1-3	-	-	TRBV30	CAWSFPGNTIYF	TGTGCCTGGAGTTTCCCTGGAAACACCATATATTTT
TRBJ2-3	TRBD2	-	TRBV7-6	CASSIGTSGYFSTDTQYF	TGTGCCAGCAGCATAGGGACTAGCGGTTACTTTAGCACAGATACGCAGTATTTT
TRBJ1-3	-	-	TRBV18	CASSSDRQLSGNTIYF	TGTGCCAGCTCATCAGACAGGCAGCTCTCTGGAAACACCATATATTTT
TRBJ1-5	TRBD1	-	TRBV2	CATRRSAQGVQPQHF	TGTGCCACCCGCCGATCAGCACAGGGGGTACAGCCCCAGCATTTT
TRBJ1-2	-	once	TRBV6-1	CASTEGYGYTF	TGTGCCAGCACGGAGGGGTATGGCTACACCTTC
TRBJ2-2	TRBD1	-	TRBV4-1	CASSQEGQAAGELFF	TGCGCCAGCAGCCAAGAAGGACAGGCGGCCGGGGAGCTGTTTTTT
TRBJ2-4	-	-	TRBV28	CASSSISRVAKNIQYF	TGTGCCAGCAGCTCGATTTCCAGGGTAGCCAAAAACATTCAGTACTTC
TRBJ1-1	TRBD1	-	TRBV6-5	CASSPGTGRPEAFF	TGTGCCAGCAGTCCCGGGACAGGGAGGCCTGAAGCTTTCTTT
TRBJ2-1	TRBD1	-	TRBV2	CAGNRGRRENEQFF	TGTGCCGGGAACAGGGGGCGAAGGGAAAATGAGCAGTTCTTC
TRBJ2-3	TRBD2	-	TRBV2	CASRGLAESTDTQYF	TGTGCCAGCAGGGGACTAGCGGAAAGCACAGATACGCAGTATTTT
TRBJ2-7	-	-	TRBV4-2	CASSQASSYEQYF	TGTGCCAGCAGCCAAGCATCCAGCTACGAGCAGTACTTC
TRBJ2-2	-	-	TRBV5-6	CASSLGPDGANTGELFF	TGCGCCAGCAGCCTAGGCCCGGATGGGGCGAACACCGGGGAGCTGTTTTTT
TRBJ2-6	-	-	TRBV18	CASSPLRRDLAGANVLTF	TGTGCCAGCTCACCATTGCGCAGAGACCTGGCGGGGGCCAACGTCCTGACTTTC
TRBJ1-6	-	-	TRBV5-1	CASSPDGVRYSPLHF	TGCGCCAGCAGCCCGGACGGTGTTCGGTATTCACCCCTCCACTTT
TRBJ1-1	TRBD1	-	TRBV18	CASSRAGQGNTEAFF	TGTGCCAGCTCCCGCGCGGGACAGGGGAACACTGAAGCTTTCTTT
TRBJ2-7	-	-	TRBV11-2	CASSLFGLGADDEQYF	TGTGCCAGCAGCTTATTCGGACTTGGGGCCGACGACGAGCAGTACTTC
TRBJ1-5	-	-	TRBV6-6	CASSYKRNNQPQHF	TGTGCCAGCAGTTATAAGAGGAACAATCAGCCCCAGCATTTT
TRBJ1-1	TRBD1	few	TRBV30	CAWSALGTENTEAFF	TGTGCCTGGAGTGCCCTCGGGACAGAGAACACTGAAGCTTTCTTT
TRBJ2-2	TRBD2	-	TRBV4-1	CASSQRDYSTGELFF	TGCGCCAGCAGCCAAAGGGACTACTCCACCGGGGAGCTGTTTTTT
TRBJ1-2	TRBD1	-	TRBV9	CASSGRQGSGYGYTF	TGTGCCAGCAGCGGAAGACAGGGTAGTGGCTATGGCTACACCTTC
TRBJ1-1	TRBD1	-	TRBV30	CAWGRQGQTEAFF	TGTGCCTGGGGTAGACAGGGGCAAACTGAAGCTTTCTTT
TRBJ1-6	-	-	TRBV6-5	CASSGRNSPLHF	TGTGCCAGCAGCGGGCGAAATTCACCCCTCCACTTT
TRBJ1-4	-	-	TRBV25-1	CASSEGGGATNEKLFF	TGTGCCAGCAGTGAGGGCGGCGGGGCCACTAATGAAAAACTGTTTTTT
TRBJ2-2	-	-	TRBV5-4	CASSLGGAGGKLFF	TGTGCCAGCAGCTTGGGGGGGGCCGGAGGGAAGCTGTTTTTT
TRBJ1-3	-	-	TRBV7-2	CASSSGFSGNTIYF	TGTGCCAGCAGCTCGGGCTTCTCTGGAAACACCATATATTTT
TRBJ2-1	-	-	TRBV5-1	CASSLAGRSPYNEQFF	TGCGCCAGCAGCTTGGCCGGCAGGAGCCCCTACAATGAGCAGTTCTTC
TRBJ2-7	-	-	TRBV7-9	CASSSYGSAGDEQYF	TGTGCCAGCAGCTCCTACGGGTCGGCAGGGGACGAGCAGTACTTC
TRBJ2-5	TRBD2	-	TRBV10-1	CASSRGLAGMETQYF	TGCGCCAGCAGCCGAGGACTAGCGGGGATGGAGACCCAGTACTTC
TRBJ1-2	-	-	TRBV11-1	CASSLINTYGYTF	TGTGCCAGCAGCTTAATAAACACCTATGGCTACACCTTC
TRBJ1-3	TRBD1	-	TRBV16	CASSPGTGGNTIYF	TGTGCCAGCAGCCCTGGGACAGGTGGAAACACCATATATTTT
TRBJ1-1	TRBD1	few	TRBV4-1	CASSRNPPGTGVSEAFF	TGCGCCAGCAGCCGCAACCCCCCGGGGACAGGGGTATCTGAAGCTTTCTTT
TRBJ2-3	-	-	TRBV7-8	CASSLALRSTDTQYF	TGTGCCAGCAGCTTAGCTTTGCGGAGCACAGATACGCAGTATTTT
TRBJ2-5	-	-	TRBV9	CASSISPGSQKTQYF	TGTGCCAGCAGCATATCCCCCGGTAGTCAAAAGACCCAGTACTTC
TRBJ2-2	-	-	TRBV4-1	CASSQARTDPGELFF	TGCGCCAGCAGCCAGGCACGGACAGACCCCGGGGAGCTGTTTTTT